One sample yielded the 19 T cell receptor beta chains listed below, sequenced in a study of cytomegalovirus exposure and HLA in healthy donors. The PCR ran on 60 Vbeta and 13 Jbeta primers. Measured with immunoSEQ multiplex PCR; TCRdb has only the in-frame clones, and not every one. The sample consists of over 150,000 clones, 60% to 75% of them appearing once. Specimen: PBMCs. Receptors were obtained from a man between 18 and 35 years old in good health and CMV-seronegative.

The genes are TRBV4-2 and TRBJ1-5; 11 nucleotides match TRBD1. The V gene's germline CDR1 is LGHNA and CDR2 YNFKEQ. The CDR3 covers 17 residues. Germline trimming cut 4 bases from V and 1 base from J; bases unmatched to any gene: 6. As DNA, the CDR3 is TGTGCCAGCAGCCCCTCTGGGACAGGGGGAAGCAATCAGCCCCAGCATTTT. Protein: CASSPSGTGGSNQPQHF.

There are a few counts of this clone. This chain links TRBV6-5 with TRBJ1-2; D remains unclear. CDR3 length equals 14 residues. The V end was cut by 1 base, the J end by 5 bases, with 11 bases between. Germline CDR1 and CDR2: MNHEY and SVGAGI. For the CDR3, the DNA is TGTGCCAGCAGTTACTTTGGCGGGAATTATGGCTACACCTTC. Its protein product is CASSYFGGNYGYTF.

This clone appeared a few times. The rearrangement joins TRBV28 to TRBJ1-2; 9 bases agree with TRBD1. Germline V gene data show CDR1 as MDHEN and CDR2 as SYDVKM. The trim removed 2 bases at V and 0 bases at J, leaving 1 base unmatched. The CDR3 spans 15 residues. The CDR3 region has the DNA TGTGCCAGCAGTTTACGACAGGGGGCTAACTATGGCTACACCTTC. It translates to CASSLRQGANYGYTF.

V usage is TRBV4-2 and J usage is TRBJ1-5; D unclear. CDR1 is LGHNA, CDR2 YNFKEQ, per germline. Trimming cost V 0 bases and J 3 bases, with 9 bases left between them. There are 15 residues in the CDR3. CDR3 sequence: CASSQDGGSNQPQHF. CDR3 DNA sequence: TGTGCCAGCAGCCAAGATGGCGGGTCCAATCAGCCCCAGCATTTT.

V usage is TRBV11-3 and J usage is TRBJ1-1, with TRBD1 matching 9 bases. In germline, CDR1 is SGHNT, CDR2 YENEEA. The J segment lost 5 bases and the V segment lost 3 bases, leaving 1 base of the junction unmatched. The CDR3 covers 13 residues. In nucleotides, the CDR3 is TGTGCCAGCAGCTTCGGGACAGGGACTGAAGCTTTCTTT. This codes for CASSFGTGTEAFF.

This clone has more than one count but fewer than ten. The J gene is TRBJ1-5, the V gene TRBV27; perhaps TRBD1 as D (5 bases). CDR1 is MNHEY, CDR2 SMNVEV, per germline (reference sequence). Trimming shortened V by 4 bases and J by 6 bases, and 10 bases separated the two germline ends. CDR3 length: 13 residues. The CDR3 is CASSWQGGQPQHF. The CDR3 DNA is TGTGCCAGCAGTTGGCAGGGCGGTCAGCCCCAGCATTTT.

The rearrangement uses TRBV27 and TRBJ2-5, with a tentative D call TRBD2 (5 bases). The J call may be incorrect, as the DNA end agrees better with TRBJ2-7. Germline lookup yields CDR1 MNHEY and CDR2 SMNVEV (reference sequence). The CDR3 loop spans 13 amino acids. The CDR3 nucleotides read TGTGCCAGCAGGTCCTCGGGATCCTACGAGCAGTACTTC. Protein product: CASRSSGSYEQYF.

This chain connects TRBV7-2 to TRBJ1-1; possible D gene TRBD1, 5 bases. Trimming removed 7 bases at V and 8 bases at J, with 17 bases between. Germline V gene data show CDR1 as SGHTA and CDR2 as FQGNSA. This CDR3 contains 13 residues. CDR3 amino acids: CASTPRPRAEAFF. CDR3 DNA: TGTGCCAGCACCCCTCGCCCCAGGGCCGAAGCTTTCTTT.

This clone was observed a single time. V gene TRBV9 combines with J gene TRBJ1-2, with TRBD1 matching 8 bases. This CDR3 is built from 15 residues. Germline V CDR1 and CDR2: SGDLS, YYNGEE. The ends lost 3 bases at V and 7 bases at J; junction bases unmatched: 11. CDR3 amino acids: CASSAQTGASGGYTF. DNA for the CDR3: TGTGCCAGCAGCGCCCAGACAGGGGCTTCAGGTGGCTACACCTTC.

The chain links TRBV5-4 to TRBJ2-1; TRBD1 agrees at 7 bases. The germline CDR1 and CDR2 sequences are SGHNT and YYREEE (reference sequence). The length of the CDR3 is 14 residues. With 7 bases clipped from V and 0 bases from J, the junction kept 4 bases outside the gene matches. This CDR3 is CASSWDSSYNEQFF. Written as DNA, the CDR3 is TGTGCCAGCTCATGGGACAGCTCCTACAATGAGCAGTTCTTC. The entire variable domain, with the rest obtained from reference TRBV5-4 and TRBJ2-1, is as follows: ETGVTQSPTHLIKTRGQQVTLRCSSQSGHNTVSWYQQALGQGPQFIFQYYREEENGRGNFPPRFSGLQFPNYSSELNVNALELDDSALYLCASSWDSSYNEQFFGPGTRLTVL.

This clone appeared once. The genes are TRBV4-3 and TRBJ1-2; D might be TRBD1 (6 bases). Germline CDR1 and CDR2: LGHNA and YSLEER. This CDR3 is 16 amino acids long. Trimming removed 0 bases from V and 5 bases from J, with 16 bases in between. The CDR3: CASSQDVPGGFYGYTF. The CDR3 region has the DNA TGCGCCAGCAGCCAAGATGTCCCGGGGGGCTTTTATGGCTACACCTTC.

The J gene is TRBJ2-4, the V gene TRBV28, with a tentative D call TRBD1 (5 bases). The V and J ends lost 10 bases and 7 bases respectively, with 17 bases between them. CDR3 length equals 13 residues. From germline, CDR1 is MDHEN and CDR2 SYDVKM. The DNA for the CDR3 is TGTGCCACTAAAGGGGTGGTTTCTAACATTCAGTACTTC. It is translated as CATKGVVSNIQYF. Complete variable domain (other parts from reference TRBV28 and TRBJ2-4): DVKVTQSSRYLVKRTGEKVFLECVQDMDHENMFWYRQDPGLGLRLIYFSYDVKMKEKGDIPEGYSVSREKKERFSLILESASTNQTSMYLCATKGVVSNIQYFGAGTRLSVL.

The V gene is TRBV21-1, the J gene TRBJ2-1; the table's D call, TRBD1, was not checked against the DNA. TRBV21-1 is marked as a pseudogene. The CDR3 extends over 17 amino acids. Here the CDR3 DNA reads TGTGCCAGCAGCAAAGAGGTAGTCAGGGGTTCCTACAATGAGCAGTTCTTC. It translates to CASSKEVVRGSYNEQFF.

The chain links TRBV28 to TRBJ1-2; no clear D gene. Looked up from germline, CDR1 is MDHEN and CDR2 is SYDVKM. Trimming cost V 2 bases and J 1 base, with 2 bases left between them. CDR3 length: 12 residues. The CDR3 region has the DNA TGTGCCAGCAGTTTACTTAACTATGGCTACACCTTC. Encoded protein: CASSLLNYGYTF.

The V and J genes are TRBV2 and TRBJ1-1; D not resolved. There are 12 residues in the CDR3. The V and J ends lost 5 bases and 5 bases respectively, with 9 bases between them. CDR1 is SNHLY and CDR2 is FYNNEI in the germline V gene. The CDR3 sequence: CASSPVETEAFF. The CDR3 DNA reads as TGTGCCAGCAGTCCAGTGGAGACTGAAGCTTTCTTT.

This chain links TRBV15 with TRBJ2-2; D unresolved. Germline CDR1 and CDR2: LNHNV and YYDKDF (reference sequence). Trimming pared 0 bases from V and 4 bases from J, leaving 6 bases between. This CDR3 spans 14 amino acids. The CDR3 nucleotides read TGTGCCACCAGCAGAGATCTTGTCACCGGGGAGCTGTTTTTT. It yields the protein CATSRDLVTGELFF.

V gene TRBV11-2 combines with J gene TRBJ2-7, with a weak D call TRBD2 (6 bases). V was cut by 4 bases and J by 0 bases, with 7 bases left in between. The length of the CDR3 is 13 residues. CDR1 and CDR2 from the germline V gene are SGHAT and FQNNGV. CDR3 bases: TGTGCCAGCAGCTCGGGGGACTCCTACGAGCAGTACGTC. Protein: CASSSGDSYEQYV.

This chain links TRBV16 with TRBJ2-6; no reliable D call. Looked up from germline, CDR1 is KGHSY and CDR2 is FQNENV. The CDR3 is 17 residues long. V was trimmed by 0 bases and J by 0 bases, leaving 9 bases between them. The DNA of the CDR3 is TGTGCCAGCAGCCAATCCCTCCCGGGCTCTGGGGCCAACGTCCTGACTTTC. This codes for CASSQSLPGSGANVLTF.

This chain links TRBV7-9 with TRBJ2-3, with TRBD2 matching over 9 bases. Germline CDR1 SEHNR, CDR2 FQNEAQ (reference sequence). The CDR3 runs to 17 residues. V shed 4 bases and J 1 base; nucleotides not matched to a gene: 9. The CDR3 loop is CASSSRVERGGTDTQYF. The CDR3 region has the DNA TGTGCCAGCAGCTCCCGCGTGGAGCGGGGGGGCACAGATACGCAGTATTTT.